This is a list of T cell receptor beta chains from one sample in a study of cytomegalovirus exposure and HLA in healthy donors. Some clones are missing from TCRdb's copy, which holds only in-frame ones; the method was immunoSEQ multiplex PCR. The sample has 97,000 or so clones, roughly 80% seen once. The sequencing input was PBMCs. All receptors derive from a male donor in good health and CMV-seropositive. CDR3s leave out the opening cysteine and the closing phenylalanine or tryptophan. The D gene is left open where the match is weak.

V	D	J	CDR3
TRBV19	-	TRBJ2-5	ASSIMETQY
TRBV7-3	-	TRBJ2-5	ASSFVSGETQY
TRBV11-1	TRBD1	TRBJ2-2	ASSLAGQPTGELF
TRBV11-2	-	TRBJ1-1	ASSNPESSTEAF
TRBV6-6	TRBD1	TRBJ2-2	ASNPSTGGRGELF
TRBV19	TRBD2	TRBJ2-7	ASSITSGRGEQY
TRBV13	-	TRBJ2-4	ASSSRGRGNHKIQY
TRBV4-2	TRBD2	TRBJ2-5	ASRSGTSGGGKETQY
TRBV25-1	-	TRBJ2-7	ASSELGSVYEQY
TRBV7-3	TRBD2	TRBJ2-1	ASSLTVRGGNEQF
TRBV7-9	TRBD1	TRBJ2-1	ASSGQEGTKQF
TRBV11-2	TRBD2	TRBJ2-1	ASRPPGLVGNEQF
TRBV19	TRBD1	TRBJ2-4	ASSKGAGGAWNIQY
TRBV7-2	-	TRBJ2-3	ASYEAGGSTDTQY
TRBV7-2	-	TRBJ1-2	ASSLGGSRNYGYT
TRBV27	TRBD1	TRBJ1-1	ASSLPKTGDGATEAF
TRBV25-1	TRBD1	TRBJ2-3	ASSERRTGASTDTQY
TRBV7-3	-	TRBJ1-1	ASSPDSLNTEAF
TRBV6-1	-	TRBJ2-3	ASSEARPSTDTQY
TRBV10-3	-	TRBJ1-2	AIRTDIFLGYT
TRBV28	-	TRBJ2-2	ASSSLVSANTGELF
TRBV5-4	-	TRBJ2-1	ASSLVARTGYNEQF
TRBV7-3	TRBD2	TRBJ2-3	ASSPGLAWGDTQY
TRBV5-1	-	TRBJ2-1	ASKSRGGNNEQF
TRBV19	-	TRBJ2-7	ASSTRGIGYEQY
TRBV4-3	TRBD1	TRBJ2-3	ASSQDKDRVLTDTQY
TRBV5-1	TRBD2	TRBJ2-3	ASSRGTSGRTDTQY
TRBV28	TRBD1	TRBJ1-3	ASSTLTGAGNTIY
TRBV5-6	TRBD2	TRBJ2-1	ASSSWTSEAYNEQF
TRBV2	-	TRBJ1-5	ASSETARPQH
TRBV28	TRBD1	TRBJ2-7	ASSRQGGTYEQY
TRBV30	TRBD2	TRBJ2-3	ALTSGRADTQY